One and the same sample provided the 23 T cell receptor beta chains below, sequenced in a study of T-cell reconstitution after alpha-beta-depleted transplantation in children. Unique molecular identifiers were used to barcode this TCRbeta library. TCRdb analysed the PCR reads with MiXCR anew, one entry per CDR3 protein. The sample lists about 400,000 distinct CDR3 sequences; around 16% were seen once. The sequencing used PBMCs, mostly from graft donor cells, collected 360 days after TCRalphabeta/CD19-depleted stem cell transplant. Receptor source: a boy in the first two years of life who had a stem cell transplant for Wiskott-Aldrich syndrome, so the T cells may come from the graft donor.

The V gene is TRBV3-1, the J gene TRBJ2-1; 7 bases match TRBD1. V trimming: 3 bases; J trimming: 7 bases; junction bases outside the gene matches: 9. The CDR3 has 15 residues. Germline-derived CDR1 and CDR2 are LGHDT and YNNKEL (reference sequence). CDR3 bases: TGTGCCAGCAGCCAGCGACAGGGTTCTATGAATGAGCAGTTCTTC. Its translation: CASSQRQGSMNEQFF.

In DNA, the CDR3 is TGCAGTGCTAGAGAATGGGGAGGCAATCAGCCCCAGCATTTT. This sequence encodes CSAREWGGNQPQHF. The genes are TRBV20-1 and TRBJ1-5; no clear D. Looked up from germline, CDR1 is DFQATT and CDR2 is SNEGSKA (reference sequence). V shed 0 bases and J shed 2 bases, with 8 bases lying between them. There are 14 residues in the CDR3.

This clonotype turned up a few times. The CDR3 loop is CASSLGVGGTDTQYF. The DNA of the CDR3 is TGCGCCAGCAGCTTGGGCGTTGGGGGCACAGATACGCAGTATTTT. The V and J genes are TRBV5-1 and TRBJ2-3; D unclear. V was pared by 0 bases and J by 1 base, with 9 bases between. The CDR3 spans 15 residues. The germline V gene encodes CDR1 SGHRS and CDR2 YFSETQ.

The chain employs TRBV10-2 and TRBJ2-7; the D gene is possibly TRBD2 (6 bases). Germline values: CDR1 WSHSY, CDR2 SAAADI. This CDR3 region has 15 residues. V was cut by 0 bases and J by 5 bases, with 14 bases left in between. DNA of the CDR3: TGCGCCAGCAGTGAGTCGAGGTGGGCTAGCGACGAGCAGTACTTC. Protein sequence: CASSESRWASDEQYF.

A few counts support this clonotype. The V and J genes are TRBV10-3 and TRBJ1-2, with a weak D call TRBD1 (5 bases). The CDR3 has 11 amino acids. The germline gives CDR1 ENHRY, CDR2 SYGVKD. Trimming shortened V by 8 bases and J by 7 bases, and 11 bases separated the two germline ends. The CDR3 nucleotides are TGTGCCATCTGGAAGGGGACTGGCTACACCTTC. This encodes CAIWKGTGYTF.

The chain uses TRBV19 and TRBJ2-3; D may be TRBD1 (6 bases). This CDR3 region has 12 residues. From germline, CDR1 is LNHDA and CDR2 SQIVND (reference sequence). V lost 3 bases and J 13 bases, leaving 14 bases between the germline ends. CDR3 sequence reads: CASSMLQGREYF. The CDR3 nucleotides are TGTGCCAGTAGTATGCTACAGGGCCGGGAGTATTTT.

The chain uses TRBV7-6 and TRBJ2-5, with 9 bases identical to TRBD1. J gave up 5 bases and V 5 bases, and 3 bases lay outside the gene matches. CDR3 length: 13 amino acids. Germline V CDR1 and CDR2: SGHVS, FNYEAQ. The CDR3 DNA is TGTGCCAGCAGCCACAGGGGGCTGGAGACCCAGTACTTC. Protein: CASSHRGLETQYF.

The chain links TRBV4-1 to TRBJ1-4; D ambiguous. This CDR3 is built from 13 residues. Germline V lookup: CDR1 MGHRA, CDR2 YSYEKL. V gave up 1 base and J gave up 7 bases, with 7 bases separating them. The CDR3 spells CASSQAYSEKLFF. Here the CDR3 DNA reads TGCGCCAGCAGCCAAGCTTACAGTGAAAAACTGTTTTTT.

This clonotype was recorded a few times. The chain joins TRBV5-1 to TRBJ2-7; TRBD1 matches at 7 bases. The junction had 13 bases not matched to a gene; V was cut back by 4 bases and J by 3 bases. The CDR3 length is 16 residues. Germline V gene data show CDR1 as SGHRS and CDR2 as YFSETQ. The CDR3 DNA reads TGCGCCAGCAGCCCTCCCGACAGGGTATCGGACTACGAGCAGTACTTC. Its translation is CASSPPDRVSDYEQYF.

The genes are TRBV24-1 and TRBJ2-1; no clear D. Per the germline V gene, CDR1 is KGHDR and CDR2 is SFDVKD. The CDR3 has 13 residues. V was clipped by 4 bases and J by 5 bases, with 8 bases between them. CDR3 protein: CATSDLDDNEQFF. CDR3 bases: TGTGCCACCAGTGACCTCGACGACAATGAGCAGTTCTTC.

In this sample, this clonotype turned up a few times. The rearrangement uses TRBV6-1 and TRBJ2-1; TRBD1 is a possible D gene (6 bases). From germline, CDR1 is MNHNS and CDR2 SASEGT. The V gene lost 7 bases and the J gene lost 2 bases, with 9 bases spanning the gap. The CDR3 extends over 13 amino acids. CDR3 sequence reads: CASTDRTYNEQFF. CDR3 DNA sequence: TGTGCCAGCACCGACAGGACCTACAATGAGCAGTTCTTC.

This clonotype was found a few times. The chain links TRBV7-2 to TRBJ2-5; D might be TRBD1 or TRBD2, each matching 5 bases. The CDR3 is 17 amino acids. Trimming cost V 5 bases and J 2 bases, with 21 bases left between them. Looked up from germline, CDR1 is SGHTA and CDR2 is FQGNSA. CDR3 DNA: TGTGCCAGCAGCCCCCCTCGGGGACCGAGAGAACAAGAGACCCAGTACTTC. It specifies CASSPPRGPREQETQYF.

The chain couples TRBV18 to TRBJ2-1; 8 nucleotides match TRBD1. From germline, CDR1 is KGHSH and CDR2 LQKENI. V trimming: 0 bases; J trimming: 8 bases; junction bases outside the gene matches: 3. The CDR3 contains 14 residues. The CDR3 sequence is CASSPPPGGDEQFF. The CDR3 region has the DNA TGTGCCAGCTCACCACCCCCAGGGGGCGATGAGCAGTTCTTC.

This clonotype was recorded a few times. The V gene is TRBV20-1, the J gene TRBJ2-3; D remains ambiguous. Germline lookup yields CDR1 DFQATT and CDR2 SNEGSKA (reference sequence). The CDR3 is 12 amino acids. Trimming pared 3 bases from V and 1 base from J, leaving 5 bases between. The CDR3 coding sequence is TGCAGTGCTAGTGGCCGCACAGATACGCAGTATTTT. Residues: CSASGRTDTQYF.

This clonotype was detected only a few times. The chain links TRBV12-3 or TRBV12-4 to TRBJ2-2; either TRBD1 or TRBD2 may supply D (7 bases each). This CDR3 spans 15 amino acids. Trimming took 5 bases from V and 3 from J, leaving 13 bases between them. The CDR3 sequence: CASSQGGLDTGELFF. Written as DNA, the CDR3 is TGTGCCAGCAGTCAGGGGGGGCTCGACACCGGGGAGCTGTTTTTT.

V and J are TRBV5-1 and TRBJ2-7, with D possibly called TRBD1 or TRBD2 (5 bases each). This CDR3 contains 15 residues. Trimming pared 1 base from V and 1 base from J, leaving 12 bases between. The V gene's germline CDR1 is SGHRS and CDR2 YFSETQ. DNA of the CDR3: TGCGCCAGCAGCTTGTTCTCGGGACGATCCTACGAGCAGTACTTC. Amino acids: CASSLFSGRSYEQYF. The variable domain in full, completed from reference TRBV5-1 and TRBJ2-7, reads KAGVTQTPRYLIKTRGQQVTLSCSPISGHRSVSWYQQTPGQGLQFLFEYFSETQRNKGNFPGRFSGRQFSNSRSEMNVSTLELGDSALYLCASSLFSGRSYEQYFGPGTRLTVT.

V usage is TRBV12-3 or TRBV12-4 and J usage is TRBJ2-5, with D possibly TRBD2 on 5 matching bases. This CDR3 has 13 amino acids. V was trimmed by 4 bases and J by 3 bases, leaving 9 bases between them. The CDR3 here is CASSSSLEETQYF. CDR3 in DNA: TGTGCCAGCAGTTCTAGCCTGGAAGAGACCCAGTACTTC.

Ten or more counts support this clonotype. This chain links TRBV12-3 or TRBV12-4 with TRBJ2-2, with D hard to call. V dropped 6 bases and J dropped 4 bases, with 6 bases sitting between them. The length of the CDR3 is 12 residues. The CDR3, as DNA: TGTGCCAGCAGCCCGGGCACCGGGGAGCTGTTTTTT. Translated, it gives CASSPGTGELFF.

This clonotype was detected a few times. The chain combines TRBV14 with TRBJ1-6; the D is unclear. V lost 1 base and J lost 7, with 8 bases in between. This CDR3 contains 14 residues. The germline CDR1 and CDR2 sequences are SGHDN and FVKESK. CDR3 sequence: CASSQVGFNSPLHF. DNA of the CDR3: TGTGCCAGCAGCCAAGTAGGGTTCAATTCACCCCTCCACTTT.

J is TRBJ2-1 and V is TRBV12-3 or TRBV12-4, with TRBD2 identical over 7 bases. V gave up 6 bases and J gave up 8 bases; unmatched junction bases: 10. This CDR3 region has 14 residues. CDR3: CASSPVAGWDEQFF. The CDR3 coding sequence is TGTGCCAGCAGCCCCGTAGCGGGTTGGGATGAGCAGTTCTTC.

This clonotype was counted between two and nine times. The V call is TRBV7-6, the J call TRBJ2-5; tentatively, D is TRBD1 (6 bases). CDR1 is SGHVS, CDR2 FNYEAQ, per germline. Trimming removed 4 bases from V and 5 bases from J, with 14 bases in between. The CDR3 loop spans 14 amino acids. The CDR3 spells CASSSFQGQETQYF. The CDR3, as DNA: TGTGCCAGCAGCTCCTTCCAGGGGCAGGAGACCCAGTACTTC.

V gene TRBV28 combines with J gene TRBJ2-7, with D maybe TRBD2 (6 bases). The CDR3 sequence is 15 residues long. CDR1 MDHEN and CDR2 SYDVKM come from the germline V gene. V gave up 6 bases and J gave up 3 bases, with 18 bases separating them. Here the CDR3 DNA reads TGTGCCAGCAGGACTAGTTCTAGCCCAAACTACGAGCAGTACTTC. This codes for CASRTSSSPNYEQYF.

V is TRBV11-2 and J is TRBJ2-1; TRBD2 matches 7 bases. Germline CDR1 SGHAT, CDR2 FQNNGV. The CDR3 spans 16 residues. Trimming took 0 bases from V and 0 from J; bases not matched to a gene: 2. CDR3 protein: CASSLEAGYSYNEQFF. DNA of the CDR3: TGTGCCAGCAGCTTAGAAGCGGGATACTCCTACAATGAGCAGTTCTTC.